This T cell receptor (beta chain) was recovered during a study of T cell changes during pregnancy in multiple sclerosis. The repertoire was sequenced with immunoSEQ multiplex PCR; TCRdb's copy has only in-frame clones and lacks some. The repertoire includes about 20,000 clones, 75% to 90% of them detected once, and around 21% sits in the top ten. Source: CD8+ T cells from peripheral blood mononuclear cells, taken after pregnancy. The source is a female donor in good health, enrolled as a control in a pregnancy study.

The CDR3 DNA follows: TGTGCCAGCAGCTTATCGGTTAGCGCGGTTAGCTCCTACGAGCAGTACTTC. As protein: CASSLSVSAVSSYEQYF. The rearrangement links TRBV11-2 to TRBJ2-7; maybe TRBD2 (5 bases). The CDR3 extends over 17 amino acids. The ends were cut back, 2 bases at V and 0 bases at J, with 17 bases in the middle. CDR1 SGHAT and CDR2 FQNNGV come from the germline V gene.